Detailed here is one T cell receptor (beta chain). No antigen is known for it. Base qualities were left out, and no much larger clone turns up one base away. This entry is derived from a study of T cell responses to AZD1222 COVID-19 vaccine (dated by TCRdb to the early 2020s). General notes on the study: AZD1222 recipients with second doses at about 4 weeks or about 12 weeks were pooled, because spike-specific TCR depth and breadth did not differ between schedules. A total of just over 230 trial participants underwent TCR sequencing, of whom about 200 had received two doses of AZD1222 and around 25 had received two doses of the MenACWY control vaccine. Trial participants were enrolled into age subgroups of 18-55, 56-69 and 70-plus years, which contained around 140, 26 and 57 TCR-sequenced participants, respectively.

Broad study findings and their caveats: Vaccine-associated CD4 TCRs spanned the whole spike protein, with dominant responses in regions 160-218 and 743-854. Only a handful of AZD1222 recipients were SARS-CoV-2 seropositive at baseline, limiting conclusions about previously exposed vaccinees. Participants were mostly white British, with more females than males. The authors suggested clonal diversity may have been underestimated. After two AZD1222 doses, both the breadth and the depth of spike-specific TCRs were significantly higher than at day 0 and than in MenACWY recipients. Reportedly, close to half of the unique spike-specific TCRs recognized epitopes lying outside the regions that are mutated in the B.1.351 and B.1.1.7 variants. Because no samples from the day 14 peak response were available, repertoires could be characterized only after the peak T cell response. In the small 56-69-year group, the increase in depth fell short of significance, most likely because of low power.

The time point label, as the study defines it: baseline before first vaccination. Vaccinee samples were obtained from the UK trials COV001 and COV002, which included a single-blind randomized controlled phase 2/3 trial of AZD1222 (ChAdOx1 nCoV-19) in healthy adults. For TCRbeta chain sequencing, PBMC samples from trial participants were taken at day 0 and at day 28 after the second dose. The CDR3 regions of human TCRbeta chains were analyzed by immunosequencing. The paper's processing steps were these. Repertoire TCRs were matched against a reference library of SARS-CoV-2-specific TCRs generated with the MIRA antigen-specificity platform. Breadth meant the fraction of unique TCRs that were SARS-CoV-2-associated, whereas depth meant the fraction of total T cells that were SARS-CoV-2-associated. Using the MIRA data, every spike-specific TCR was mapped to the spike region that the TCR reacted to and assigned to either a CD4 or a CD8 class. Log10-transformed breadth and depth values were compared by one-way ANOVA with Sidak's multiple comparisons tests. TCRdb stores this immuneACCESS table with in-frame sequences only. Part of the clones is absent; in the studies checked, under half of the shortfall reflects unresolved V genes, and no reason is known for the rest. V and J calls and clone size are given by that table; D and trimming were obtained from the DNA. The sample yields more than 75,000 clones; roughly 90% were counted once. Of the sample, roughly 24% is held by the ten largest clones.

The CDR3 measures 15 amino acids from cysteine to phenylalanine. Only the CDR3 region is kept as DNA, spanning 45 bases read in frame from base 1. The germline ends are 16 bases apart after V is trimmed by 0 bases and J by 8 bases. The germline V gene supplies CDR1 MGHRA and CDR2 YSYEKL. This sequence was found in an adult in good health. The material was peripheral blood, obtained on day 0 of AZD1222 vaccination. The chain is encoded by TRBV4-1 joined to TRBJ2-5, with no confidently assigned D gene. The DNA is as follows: TGCGCCAGCAGCCAAGAGTTGTTCCGCGGTGGTACCCAGTACTTC. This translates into CASSQELFRGGTQYF.